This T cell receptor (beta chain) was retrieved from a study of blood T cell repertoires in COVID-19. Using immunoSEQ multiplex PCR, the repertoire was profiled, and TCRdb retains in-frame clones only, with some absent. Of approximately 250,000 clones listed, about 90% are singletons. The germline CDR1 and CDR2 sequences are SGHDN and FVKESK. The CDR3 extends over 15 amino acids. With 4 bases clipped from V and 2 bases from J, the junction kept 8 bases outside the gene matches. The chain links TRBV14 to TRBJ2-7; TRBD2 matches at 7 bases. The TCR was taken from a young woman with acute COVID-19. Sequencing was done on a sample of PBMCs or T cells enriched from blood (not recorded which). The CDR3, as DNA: TGTGCCAGCAGCCCCTACGAGCTAGCGGCCTACGAGCAGTACTTC. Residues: CASSPYELAAYEQYF.